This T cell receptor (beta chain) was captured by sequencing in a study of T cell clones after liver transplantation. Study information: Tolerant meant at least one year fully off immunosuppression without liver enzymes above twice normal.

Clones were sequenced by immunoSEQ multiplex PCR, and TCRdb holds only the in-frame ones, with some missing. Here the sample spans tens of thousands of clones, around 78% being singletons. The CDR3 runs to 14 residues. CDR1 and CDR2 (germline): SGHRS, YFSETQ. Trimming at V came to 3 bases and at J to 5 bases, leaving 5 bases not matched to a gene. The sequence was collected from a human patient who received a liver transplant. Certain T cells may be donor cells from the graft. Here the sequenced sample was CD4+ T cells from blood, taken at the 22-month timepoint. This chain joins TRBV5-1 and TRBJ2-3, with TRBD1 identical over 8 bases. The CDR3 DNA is TGCGCCAGCAGCTGGACAGGGTCCAAAGATACGCAGTATTTT. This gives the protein CASSWTGSKDTQYF.